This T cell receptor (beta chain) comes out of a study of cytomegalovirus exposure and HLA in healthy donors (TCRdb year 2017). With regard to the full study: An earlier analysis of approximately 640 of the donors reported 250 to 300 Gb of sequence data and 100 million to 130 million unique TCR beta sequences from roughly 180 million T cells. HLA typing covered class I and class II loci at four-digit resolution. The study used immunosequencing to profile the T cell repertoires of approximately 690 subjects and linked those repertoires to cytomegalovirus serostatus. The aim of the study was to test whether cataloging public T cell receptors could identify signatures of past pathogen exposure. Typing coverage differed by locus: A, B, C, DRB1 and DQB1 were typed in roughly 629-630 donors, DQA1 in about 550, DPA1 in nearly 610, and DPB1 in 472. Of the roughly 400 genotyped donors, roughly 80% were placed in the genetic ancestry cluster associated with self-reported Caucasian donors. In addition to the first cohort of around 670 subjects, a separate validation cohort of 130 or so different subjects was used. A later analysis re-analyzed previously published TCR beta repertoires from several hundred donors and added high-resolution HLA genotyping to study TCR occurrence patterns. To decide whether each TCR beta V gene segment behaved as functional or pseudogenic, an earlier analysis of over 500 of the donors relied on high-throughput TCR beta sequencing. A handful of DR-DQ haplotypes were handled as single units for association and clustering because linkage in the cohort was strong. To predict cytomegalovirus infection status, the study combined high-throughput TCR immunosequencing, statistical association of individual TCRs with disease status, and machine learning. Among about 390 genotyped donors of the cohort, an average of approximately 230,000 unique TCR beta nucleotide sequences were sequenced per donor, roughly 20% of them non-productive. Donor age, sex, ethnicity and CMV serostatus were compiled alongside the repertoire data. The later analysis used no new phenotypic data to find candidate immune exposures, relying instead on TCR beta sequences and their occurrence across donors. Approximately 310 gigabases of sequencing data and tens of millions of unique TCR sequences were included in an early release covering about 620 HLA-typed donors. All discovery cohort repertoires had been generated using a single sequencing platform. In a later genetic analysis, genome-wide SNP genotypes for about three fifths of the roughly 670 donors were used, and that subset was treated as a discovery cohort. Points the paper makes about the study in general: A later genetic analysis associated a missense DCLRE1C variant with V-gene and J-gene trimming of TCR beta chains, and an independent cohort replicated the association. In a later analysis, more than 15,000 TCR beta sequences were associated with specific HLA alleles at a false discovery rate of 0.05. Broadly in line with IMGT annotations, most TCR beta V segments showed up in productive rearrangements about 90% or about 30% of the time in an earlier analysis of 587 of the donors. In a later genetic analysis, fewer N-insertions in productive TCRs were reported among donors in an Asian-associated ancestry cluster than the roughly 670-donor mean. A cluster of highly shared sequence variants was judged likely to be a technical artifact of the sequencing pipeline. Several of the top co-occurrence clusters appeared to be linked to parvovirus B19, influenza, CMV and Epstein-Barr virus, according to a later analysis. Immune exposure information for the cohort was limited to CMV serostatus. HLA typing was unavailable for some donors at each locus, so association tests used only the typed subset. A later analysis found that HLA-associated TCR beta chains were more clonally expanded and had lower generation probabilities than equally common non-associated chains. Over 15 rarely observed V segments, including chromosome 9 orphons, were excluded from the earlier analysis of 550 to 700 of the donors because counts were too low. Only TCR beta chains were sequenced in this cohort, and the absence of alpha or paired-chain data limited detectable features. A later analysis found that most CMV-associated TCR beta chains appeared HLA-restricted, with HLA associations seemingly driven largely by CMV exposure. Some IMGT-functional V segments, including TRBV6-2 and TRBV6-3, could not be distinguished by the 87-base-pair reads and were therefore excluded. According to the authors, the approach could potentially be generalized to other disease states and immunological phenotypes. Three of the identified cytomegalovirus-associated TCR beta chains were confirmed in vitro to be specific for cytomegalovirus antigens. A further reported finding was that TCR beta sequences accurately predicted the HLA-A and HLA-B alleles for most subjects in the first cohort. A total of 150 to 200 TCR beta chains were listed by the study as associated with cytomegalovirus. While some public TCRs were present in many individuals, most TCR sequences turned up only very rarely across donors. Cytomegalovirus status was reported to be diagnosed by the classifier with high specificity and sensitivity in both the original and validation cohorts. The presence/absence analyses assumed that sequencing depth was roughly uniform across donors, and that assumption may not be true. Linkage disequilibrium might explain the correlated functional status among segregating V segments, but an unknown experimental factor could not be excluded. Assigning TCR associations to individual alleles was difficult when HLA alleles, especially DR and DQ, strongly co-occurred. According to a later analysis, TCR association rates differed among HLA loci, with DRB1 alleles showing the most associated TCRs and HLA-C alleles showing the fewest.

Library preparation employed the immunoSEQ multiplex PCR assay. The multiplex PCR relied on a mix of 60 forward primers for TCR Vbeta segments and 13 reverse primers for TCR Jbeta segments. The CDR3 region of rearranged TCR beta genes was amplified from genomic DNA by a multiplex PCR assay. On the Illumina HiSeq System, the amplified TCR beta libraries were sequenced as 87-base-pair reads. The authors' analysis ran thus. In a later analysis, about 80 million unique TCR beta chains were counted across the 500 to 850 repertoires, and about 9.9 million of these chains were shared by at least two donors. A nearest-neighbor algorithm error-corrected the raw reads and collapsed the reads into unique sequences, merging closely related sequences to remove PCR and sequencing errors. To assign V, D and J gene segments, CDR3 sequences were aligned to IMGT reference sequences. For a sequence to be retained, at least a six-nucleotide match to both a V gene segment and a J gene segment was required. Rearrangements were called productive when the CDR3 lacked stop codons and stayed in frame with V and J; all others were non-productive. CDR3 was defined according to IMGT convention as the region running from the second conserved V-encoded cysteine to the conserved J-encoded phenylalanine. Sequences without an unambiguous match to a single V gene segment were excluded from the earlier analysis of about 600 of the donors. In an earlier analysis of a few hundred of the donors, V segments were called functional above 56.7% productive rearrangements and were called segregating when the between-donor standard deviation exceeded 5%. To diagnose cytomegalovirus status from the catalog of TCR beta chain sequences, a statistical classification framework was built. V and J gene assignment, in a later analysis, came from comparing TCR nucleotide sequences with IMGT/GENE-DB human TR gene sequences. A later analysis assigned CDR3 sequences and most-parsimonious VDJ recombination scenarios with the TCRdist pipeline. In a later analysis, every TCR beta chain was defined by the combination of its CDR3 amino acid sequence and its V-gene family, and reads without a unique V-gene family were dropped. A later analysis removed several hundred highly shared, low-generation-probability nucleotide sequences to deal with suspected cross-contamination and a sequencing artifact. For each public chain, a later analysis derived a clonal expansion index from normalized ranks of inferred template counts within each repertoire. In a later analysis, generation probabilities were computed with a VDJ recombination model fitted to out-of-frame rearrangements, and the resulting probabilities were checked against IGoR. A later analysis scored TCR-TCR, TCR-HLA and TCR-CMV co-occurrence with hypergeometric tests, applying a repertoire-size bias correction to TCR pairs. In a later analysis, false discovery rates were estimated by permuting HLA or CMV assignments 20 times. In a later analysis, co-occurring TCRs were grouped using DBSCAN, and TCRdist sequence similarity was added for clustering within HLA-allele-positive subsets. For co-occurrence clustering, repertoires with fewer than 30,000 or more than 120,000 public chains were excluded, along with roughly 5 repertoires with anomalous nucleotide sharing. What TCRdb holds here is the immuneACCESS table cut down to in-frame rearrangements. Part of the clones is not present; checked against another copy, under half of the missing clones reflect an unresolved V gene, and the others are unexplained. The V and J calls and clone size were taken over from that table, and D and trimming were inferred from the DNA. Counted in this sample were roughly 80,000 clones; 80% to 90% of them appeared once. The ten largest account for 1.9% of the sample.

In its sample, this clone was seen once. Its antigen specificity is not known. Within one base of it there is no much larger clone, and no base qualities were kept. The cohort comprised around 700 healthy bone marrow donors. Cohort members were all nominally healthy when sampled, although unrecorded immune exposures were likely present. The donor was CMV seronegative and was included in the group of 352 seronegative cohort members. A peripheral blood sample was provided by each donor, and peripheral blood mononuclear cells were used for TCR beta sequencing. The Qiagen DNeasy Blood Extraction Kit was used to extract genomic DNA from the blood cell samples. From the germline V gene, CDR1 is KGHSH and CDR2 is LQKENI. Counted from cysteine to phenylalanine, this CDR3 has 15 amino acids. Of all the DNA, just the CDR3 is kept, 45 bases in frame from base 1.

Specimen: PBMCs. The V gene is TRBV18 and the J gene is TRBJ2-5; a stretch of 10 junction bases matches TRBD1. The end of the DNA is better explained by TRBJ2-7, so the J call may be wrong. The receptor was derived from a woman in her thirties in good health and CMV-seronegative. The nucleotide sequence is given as TGTGCCAGCTCACCGCGGGGACAGGGGATCTACGAGCAGTACTTC. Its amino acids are CASSPRGQGIYEQYF.